The 25 T cell receptor beta chains listed next were all sequenced from one sample in a study of blood T cell repertoires in COVID-19. Some clones are missing from TCRdb's copy, which holds only in-frame ones; the method was immunoSEQ multiplex PCR. Of 160,000 or so clones in the sample, around 85% were seen once. The sequenced sample was peripheral blood. The receptors stem from a man aged 55 to 70 with active or convalescent COVID-19.

V and J are TRBV4-1 and TRBJ2-3; TRBD2 matches at 12 bases. This CDR3 has 17 amino acids. J gave up 4 bases and V 4 bases, and 9 bases lay outside the gene matches. Germline V gives CDR1 MGHRA, CDR2 YSYEKL. The CDR3 sequence: CASSPRASGGGADTQYF. In DNA, the CDR3 is TGCGCCAGCAGCCCGCGGGCTAGCGGGGGGGGCGCAGATACGCAGTATTTT.

This clone was found once. The rearrangement links TRBV18 to TRBJ1-2; D uncertain. Germline V lookup: CDR1 KGHSH, CDR2 LQKENI. V was trimmed by 2 bases and J by 4 bases, leaving 14 bases between them. There are 15 residues in the CDR3. The CDR3: CASSPEAALRYGYTF. DNA for the CDR3: TGTGCCAGCTCACCAGAGGCGGCTCTGCGCTATGGCTACACCTTC.

The J gene is TRBJ2-5, the V gene TRBV3-1 (or the pseudogene TRBV3-2); no definite D call. V lost 3 bases, J lost 7 bases, and 12 bases lay in between. This CDR3 has 13 residues. Germline CDR1 and CDR2: LGHDT and YNNKEL (reference sequence). CDR3 region: CASSQTAQATQYF. The CDR3 nucleotides read TGTGCCAGCAGCCAGACGGCCCAGGCGACCCAGTACTTC.

The chain couples TRBV5-1 to TRBJ2-1; weak D call: TRBD2 (5 bases). Germline V gene sequence: CDR1 SGHRS, CDR2 YFSETQ. V shed 3 bases and J shed 9 bases, with 7 bases lying between them. The CDR3 length is 11 residues. CDR3 amino acids: CASSYGVEQFF. The CDR3 region has the DNA TGCGCCAGCAGCTACGGGGTTGAGCAGTTCTTC.

The chain uses TRBV7-2 and TRBJ2-6; no definite D call. This CDR3 contains 16 residues. Deletions cut 1 base from V and 0 bases from J, with 7 bases between. Germline CDR1 SGHTA, CDR2 FQGNSA. The CDR3 DNA follows: TGTGCCAGCAGCTTAGGGCCGATCTCTGGGGCCAACGTCCTGACTTTC. The encoded protein is CASSLGPISGANVLTF.

This clone was observed a single time. The V call is TRBV10-3, the J call TRBJ1-1; 7 bases are a match to TRBD1. The CDR3 has 14 amino acids. CDR1 and CDR2 (germline): ENHRY, SYGVKD. Trimming took 7 bases from V and 4 from J; bases not matched to a gene: 9. The CDR3 bases are TGTGCCATCACCAACACAGGGGTAACCACTGAAGCTTTCTTT. Encoded protein: CAITNTGVTTEAFF.

Here the CDR3 DNA reads TGTGCCAGCTCACCACAGAGAGGGAACTATGGCTACACCTTC. Translating gives CASSPQRGNYGYTF. The rearrangement links TRBV18 to TRBJ1-2; D not resolved. V lost 1 base and J lost 2, with 8 bases in between. Germline CDR1 is KGHSH and CDR2 is LQKENI. The CDR3 has 14 residues.

The chain combines TRBV7-9 with TRBJ2-7; no clear D. V shed 5 bases and J shed 5 bases, with 13 bases lying between them. The CDR3 extends over 13 amino acids. Germline CDR1 reads SEHNR; CDR2 reads FQNEAQ (reference sequence). The CDR3, as DNA: TGTGCCAGCAGCCGACATAATGGCAACGAGCAGTACTTC. Translation gives CASSRHNGNEQYF.

V is TRBV28 and J is TRBJ2-7, with TRBD1 identical over 9 bases. CDR1 is MDHEN and CDR2 is SYDVKM in the germline V gene. This CDR3 region has 16 residues. The trim removed 7 bases at V and 1 base at J, leaving 11 bases unmatched. The CDR3 loop is CASNRPGQGPSYEQYF. The CDR3 DNA follows: TGTGCCAGCAACCGACCGGGACAGGGACCTTCCTACGAGCAGTACTTC.

The chain carries TRBV11-2 and TRBJ1-2; tentative D call: TRBD1 (5 bases). V was clipped by 5 bases and J by 8 bases, with 15 bases between them. Per the germline V gene, CDR1 is SGHAT and CDR2 is FQNNGV. The CDR3 runs to 13 residues. The CDR3, as DNA: TGTGCCAGCAGCCCAGGGTTGCTCGGGGGCTACACCTTC. It specifies CASSPGLLGGYTF.

J is TRBJ1-1 and V is TRBV7-9, with TRBD1 matching over 8 bases. V shed 1 base, J shed 1 base, and the junction held 2 bases outside the gene matches. Germline CDR1 reads SEHNR; CDR2 reads FQNEAQ (reference sequence). This CDR3 has 15 residues. The CDR3 region has the DNA TGTGCCAGCAGCTTAGTAGGGACAGGGAACACTGAAGCTTTCTTT. It codes for CASSLVGTGNTEAFF.

The V call is TRBV19, the J call TRBJ1-2; TRBD1 might be the D (5 bases). Germline V gene lookup returns CDR1 LNHDA and CDR2 SQIVND (reference sequence). The CDR3 runs 14 residues. V dropped 1 base and J dropped 2 bases, with 8 bases sitting between them. CDR3 region: CASSIADRNYGYTF. CDR3 sequence (DNA): TGTGCCAGTAGTATAGCTGACAGAAACTATGGCTACACCTTC.

Worth noting for this clone: At one end the junction does not follow the germline gene, possibly because of a read error. The V gene is TRBV7-7, the J gene TRBJ2-2; TRBD1 is a possible D gene (5 bases). This CDR3 contains 15 residues. Germline V gives CDR1 SSHAT, CDR2 FNYEAQ (reference sequence). The CDR3 here is CASSADSSNTGELFF. As DNA, the CDR3 is TGTGCTAGCAGCGCTGACAGCTCGAACACCGGGGAGCTGTTTTTT.

Comment on this clone: Other nucleotide sequences in the sample specify the same CDR3. The chain links TRBV11-2 to TRBJ2-7, with TRBD2 identical over 10 bases. The CDR3 spans 15 residues. Germline CDR1 is SGHAT and CDR2 is FQNNGV. V trimming: 5 bases; J trimming: 4 bases; junction bases outside the gene matches: 8. The CDR3 DNA follows: TGTGCCAGCAGCCCAGGGCTAGCGGGAGTGTACGAGCAGTACTTC. It codes for CASSPGLAGVYEQYF.

This clone has just a few counts. V usage is TRBV2 and J usage is TRBJ1-6; TRBD1 matches at 8 bases. CDR1 is SNHLY and CDR2 is FYNNEI in the germline V gene. The CDR3 has 15 residues. J gave up 7 bases and V 4 bases, and 6 bases lay outside the gene matches. CDR3 nucleotides: TGTGCCAGCAGTGTAGACAGGGGTGGGAATTCACCCCTCCACTTT. Translating it yields CASSVDRGGNSPLHF. Supplemented by reference TRBV2 and TRBJ1-6, the full variable domain reads EPEVTQTPSHQVTQMGQEVILRCVPISNHLYFYWYRQILGQKVEFLVSFYNNEISEKSEIFDDQFSVERPDGSNFTLKIRSTKLEDSAMYFCASSVDRGGNSPLHFGNGTRLTVT.

On this clone: The sample holds other DNA sequences that translate to the same CDR3. The V gene is TRBV5-4, the J gene TRBJ2-7, with D perhaps TRBD1 (6 bases). CDR3 length: 13 residues. In germline, CDR1 is SGHNT, CDR2 YYREEE (reference sequence). V shed 2 bases and J shed 2 bases, with 8 bases lying between them. CDR3 residues: CASSFTGTYEQYF. As DNA, the CDR3 is TGTGCCAGCAGCTTCACAGGGACCTACGAGCAGTACTTC.

This clone was observed a handful of times. The chain has TRBV20-1 and TRBJ1-6; 8 nucleotides line up with TRBD1. V gave up 3 bases and J gave up 10 bases; unmatched junction bases: 14. Germline V gene lookup returns CDR1 DFQATT and CDR2 SNEGSKA (reference sequence). The CDR3 has 16 residues. In nucleotides, the CDR3 is TGCAGTGCTAGTCCTGGGCAGGGGGCATCGGGATCACCCCTCCACTTT. Translating gives CSASPGQGASGSPLHF.

This clone was observed once. The V gene is TRBV6-5, the J gene TRBJ2-3; 7 bases line up with TRBD2. The length of the CDR3 is 15 residues. Germline-derived CDR1 and CDR2 are MNHEY and SVGAGI. V was pared by 1 base and J by 1 base, with 2 bases of the junction left unmatched. The CDR3 DNA reads as TGTGCCAGCAGTTACTTCGGACTAGGCACAGATACGCAGTATTTT. Its protein is CASSYFGLGTDTQYF.

This clone has a handful of counts. The chain employs TRBV10-3 and TRBJ1-5, with a tentative D call TRBD1 (6 bases). The CDR3 contains 13 residues. V lost 5 bases to trimming and J lost 4 bases, with 9 bases between them. CDR1 and CDR2 (germline): ENHRY, SYGVKD. The CDR3 coding sequence is TGTGCCATCAGTCCGGACAGAAATCAGCCCCAGCATTTT. It yields the protein CAISPDRNQPQHF.

The V and J genes are TRBV5-1 and TRBJ2-6; D call uncertain. The V gene lost 5 bases and the J gene lost 0 bases, with 9 bases spanning the gap. The CDR3 spans 15 residues. Germline loops: CDR1 SGHRS, CDR2 YFSETQ. The chain's CDR3 is CASRRQSSGANVLTF. The CDR3 DNA reads TGCGCCAGCAGGCGACAAAGCTCTGGGGCCAACGTCCTGACTTTC.

This clone was observed once. The rearrangement links TRBV6-5 to TRBJ2-1, with D possibly TRBD2 on 7 matching bases. Trimming pared 2 bases from V and 9 bases from J, leaving 14 bases between. The CDR3 totals 14 residues. The germline gives CDR1 MNHEY, CDR2 SVGAGI. The CDR3 DNA reads as TGTGCCAGCAGTTACGGGGGGGGGCGGGGTGAGCAGTTCTTC. Protein: CASSYGGGRGEQFF.

The chain recombines TRBV6-5 with TRBJ2-1; 8 nucleotides line up with TRBD2. The CDR3 extends over 15 amino acids. Trimming took 8 bases from V and 0 from J; bases not matched to a gene: 6. Per germline, CDR1 MNHEY and CDR2 SVGAGI. This CDR3 reads CASVYREGSYNEQFF. The CDR3 bases are TGTGCCAGCGTTTATCGGGAGGGCTCCTACAATGAGCAGTTCTTC.

This chain joins TRBV5-1 and TRBJ1-6, with 8 bases aligning to TRBD1. Germline V CDR1 and CDR2: SGHRS, YFSETQ. Germline trimming cut 0 bases from V and 9 bases from J; bases unmatched to any gene: 5. CDR3 length equals 15 residues. In nucleotides, the CDR3 is TGCGCCAGCAGCTTGGATTGGACAGGGTTTTCACCCCTCCACTTT. Its translation is CASSLDWTGFSPLHF.

The chain is built from TRBV2 and TRBJ1-1; 7 bases match TRBD1. V lost 5 bases, J lost 3 bases, and 6 bases stayed unmatched. There are 14 residues in the CDR3. CDR1 is SNHLY, CDR2 FYNNEI, per germline. CDR3 sequence: CASSSVDRDTEAFF. Here the CDR3 DNA reads TGTGCCAGCAGTTCTGTAGACAGGGACACTGAAGCTTTCTTT.

This chain connects TRBV19 to TRBJ2-6; tentatively, D is TRBD2 (5 bases). Germline-derived CDR1 and CDR2 are LNHDA and SQIVND (reference sequence). V was shortened by 4 bases and J by 0 bases, with 10 bases between the two germline ends. This CDR3 has 16 residues. CDR3 bases: TGTGCCAGTAGTAACCCCGCGGGCTCTGGGGCCAACGTCCTGACTTTC. Residues: CASSNPAGSGANVLTF.